These T cell receptor beta chains were read from a single sample in a study of identical twins. From the 5' RACE reads, TCRdb called clonotypes with MiXCR, one entry per CDR3 protein. Counted here are about 390,000 distinct CDR3 sequences, approximately 8.8% occurring once; the ten biggest clones make up roughly 8.7%. Sequencing was performed on naive T cells sorted from blood. These TCRs come from a woman aged 45-65 years in good health. Both conserved end residues are part of each CDR3. D genes are given only for firm matches. Where a row states a size, it is once, few, many or the class of an expanded clone; other rows omit it.

d_gene: -
j_gene: TRBJ1-1
abundance: few
v_gene: TRBV20-1
CDR3aa: CSARTNPVGGEAFF
CDR3nt: TGCAGTGCTAGAACCAATCCCGTCGGAGGTGAAGCTTTCTTT

d_gene: -
j_gene: TRBJ1-5
abundance: few
v_gene: TRBV7-9
CDR3aa: CASSFAGQGERPQHF
CDR3nt: TGTGCCAGCAGCTTCGCCGGACAAGGAGAAAGGCCCCAGCATTTT

d_gene: TRBD1
j_gene: TRBJ1-2
abundance: -
v_gene: TRBV5-1
CDR3aa: CASSLEQGVGYTF
CDR3nt: TGCGCCAGCAGCTTGGAACAGGGGGTTGGCTACACCTTC

d_gene: TRBD2
j_gene: TRBJ2-3
abundance: few
v_gene: TRBV29-1
CDR3aa: CSVGGLPTGGGTDTQYF
CDR3nt: TGCAGCGTTGGGGGCCTTCCCACGGGAGGTGGCACAGATACGCAGTATTTT

d_gene: -
j_gene: TRBJ2-2
abundance: -
v_gene: TRBV27
CDR3aa: CASSLGSRDAYTGELFF
CDR3nt: TGTGCCAGCAGTTTAGGGTCCCGGGACGCATACACCGGGGAGCTGTTTTTT

d_gene: -
j_gene: TRBJ2-7
abundance: few
v_gene: TRBV7-2
CDR3aa: CASSPHWGRNEQYF
CDR3nt: TGTGCCAGCAGCCCACATTGGGGGAGAAACGAGCAGTACTTC

d_gene: TRBD2
j_gene: TRBJ2-1
abundance: few
v_gene: TRBV5-1
CDR3aa: CASSSLGGGTLNEQFF
CDR3nt: TGCGCCAGCAGCTCCCTGGGGGGAGGGACTCTCAATGAGCAGTTCTTC

d_gene: TRBD2
j_gene: TRBJ2-1
abundance: many
v_gene: TRBV20-1
CDR3aa: CSASGRNNEQFF
CDR3nt: TGCAGTGCTAGCGGGAGGAACAATGAGCAGTTCTTC

d_gene: -
j_gene: TRBJ1-1
abundance: many
v_gene: TRBV12-3/TRBV12-4
CDR3aa: CASSFLKAAGLRAFF
CDR3nt: TGTGCCAGCAGCTTTTTAAAAGCGGCGGGTTTAAGAGCTTTCTTT

d_gene: TRBD1
j_gene: TRBJ2-7
abundance: many
v_gene: TRBV3-1
CDR3aa: CASSQPTGYEQYF
CDR3nt: TGTGCCAGCAGCCAACCGACAGGGTACGAGCAGTACTTC

d_gene: -
j_gene: TRBJ1-5
abundance: -
v_gene: TRBV5-6
CDR3aa: CASSAGWGGQPQHF
CDR3nt: TGTGCCAGCAGCGCCGGGTGGGGTGGTCAGCCCCAGCATTTT

d_gene: -
j_gene: TRBJ2-1
abundance: -
v_gene: TRBV24-1
CDR3aa: CATSGIDFPSYNEQFF
CDR3nt: TGTGCCACCAGTGGGATCGACTTCCCCTCCTACAATGAGCAGTTCTTC

d_gene: TRBD1
j_gene: TRBJ2-2
abundance: few
v_gene: TRBV5-1
CDR3aa: CASSLTGTGVDTGELFF
CDR3nt: TGCGCCAGCAGCTTGACCGGGACAGGGGTTGACACCGGGGAGCTGTTTTTT

d_gene: -
j_gene: TRBJ2-1
abundance: many
v_gene: TRBV7-2
CDR3aa: CASSFPGATLEQFF
CDR3nt: TGTGCCAGCAGCTTCCCGGGAGCTACCCTTGAGCAGTTCTTC

d_gene: TRBD2
j_gene: TRBJ2-7
abundance: few
v_gene: TRBV20-1
CDR3aa: CSAPRTGGSEQYF
CDR3nt: TGCAGTGCTCCTCGGACTGGCGGGAGCGAGCAGTACTTC

d_gene: -
j_gene: TRBJ2-5
abundance: many
v_gene: TRBV5-1
CDR3aa: CASSPAGGETQYF
CDR3nt: TGCGCCAGCAGCCCGGCCGGGGGAGAGACCCAGTACTTC

d_gene: TRBD1
j_gene: TRBJ2-7
abundance: -
v_gene: TRBV10-1
CDR3aa: CASSTDRGNPHEQYF
CDR3nt: TGCGCCAGCAGTACCGACAGGGGAAATCCTCACGAGCAGTACTTC

d_gene: TRBD1
j_gene: TRBJ2-7
abundance: many
v_gene: TRBV5-1
CDR3aa: CASSFGQGPNSYEQYF
CDR3nt: TGCGCCAGCAGCTTTGGACAGGGCCCTAACTCCTACGAGCAGTACTTC

d_gene: -
j_gene: TRBJ2-3
abundance: many
v_gene: TRBV4-1
CDR3aa: CASSQRLATGADTQYF
CDR3nt: TGCGCCAGCAGCCAACGGCTAGCGACAGGAGCAGATACGCAGTATTTT

d_gene: -
j_gene: TRBJ2-1
abundance: -
v_gene: TRBV27
CDR3aa: CASSFSRPGPGGPEQFF
CDR3nt: TGTGCCAGCAGTTTCTCCCGCCCGGGCCCAGGGGGGCCTGAGCAGTTCTTC

d_gene: -
j_gene: TRBJ2-5
abundance: few
v_gene: TRBV24-1
CDR3aa: CATSDDNQETQYF
CDR3nt: TGTGCCACCAGTGATGACAACCAAGAGACCCAGTACTTC

d_gene: -
j_gene: TRBJ1-1
abundance: many
v_gene: TRBV24-1
CDR3aa: CATSDEVNTEAFF
CDR3nt: TGTGCCACCAGTGATGAAGTGAACACTGAAGCTTTCTTT

d_gene: -
j_gene: TRBJ1-2
abundance: few
v_gene: TRBV21-1
CDR3aa: CASTPDRVHGYTF
CDR3nt: TGTGCCAGCACTCCGGACAGGGTCCATGGCTACACCTTC